The clone carrying this T cell receptor beta chain has just one count. The antigen remains undetermined. V lost 0 bases, J lost 9 bases, and 2 bases stayed unmatched. Per the germline V gene, CDR1 is SGHRS and CDR2 is YFSETQ. The CDR3 contains 14 residues. Culture proceeded for roughly ten days, and CD4+ T cells were then isolated. The sample is drawn from a study of vaccination effects on CD4 cells after COVID-19. Study background: Of the BNT162b2 and mRNA-1273 vaccines, participants received two doses of one or the other.

TCRdb keeps only in-frame clones here, not all; method: immunoSEQ multiplex PCR. The sample lists 45,000 to 50,000 clones, about 75% occurring once. This chain connects TRBV5-1 to TRBJ2-1, with 11 bases that match TRBD1. The clonotype was recovered from a human donor who had a prior SARS-CoV-2 infection. Sequencing was performed on CD4+ T cells from PBMCs cultured without peptide, taken before COVID-19 vaccination. CDR3: CASSLGTGGGEQFF. CDR3 bases: TGCGCCAGCAGCTTGGGGACAGGGGGCGGTGAGCAGTTCTTC.